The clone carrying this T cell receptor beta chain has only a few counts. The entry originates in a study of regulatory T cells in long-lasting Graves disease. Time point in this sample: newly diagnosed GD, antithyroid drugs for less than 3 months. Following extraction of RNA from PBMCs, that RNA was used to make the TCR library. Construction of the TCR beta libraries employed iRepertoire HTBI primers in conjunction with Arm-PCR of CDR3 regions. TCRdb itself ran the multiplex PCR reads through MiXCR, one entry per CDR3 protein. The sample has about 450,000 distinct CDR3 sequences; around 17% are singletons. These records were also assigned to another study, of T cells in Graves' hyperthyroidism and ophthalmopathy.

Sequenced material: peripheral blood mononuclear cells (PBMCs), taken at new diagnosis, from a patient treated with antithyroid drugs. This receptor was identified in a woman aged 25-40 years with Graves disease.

This chain's CDR3 is CAWSVGLGNTIYF. In DNA, the CDR3 is TGTGCCTGGAGTGTCGGCCTTGGAAACACCATATATTTT. This rearrangement joins TRBV30 to TRBJ1-3; D not resolved. The V gene lost 0 bases and the J gene lost 3 bases, with 6 bases spanning the gap. Germline CDR1 and CDR2: GTSNPN and SVGIG (reference sequence). This CDR3 is 13 amino acids long.